Presented here are 9 T cell receptor beta chains from one specimen sequenced in a study of CD8+ T cells in alopecia areata. Sequencing templates came from extracted RNA that was reverse transcribed into cDNA. Clones were sequenced by immunoSEQ multiplex PCR, and TCRdb holds only the in-frame ones, with some missing. The table records 130,000 or so clones, around 49% of them present only once. The input for sequencing was CD8+ T cells sorted from blood, taken at week 0. The receptors derive from a human donor with alopecia areata.

This rearrangement joins TRBV5-6 to TRBJ2-7, with TRBD1 identical over 12 bases. Trimming removed 1 base from V and 1 base from J; junction bases left unmatched: 3. Germline CDR1 reads SGHDT; CDR2 reads YYEEEE. The CDR3 loop spans 16 amino acids. CDR3 DNA: TGTGCCAGCAGCTTGACGGGACAGGGGGCTTCCTACGAGCAGTACTTC. Encoded protein: CASSLTGQGASYEQYF.

This clone came up a few times. This chain uses TRBV4-3 with TRBJ1-1, with D hard to call. CDR1 LGHNA and CDR2 YSLEER come from the germline V gene. The CDR3 has 14 residues. V shed 5 bases and J shed 8 bases, with 18 bases lying between them. The CDR3 spells CASSYSVVDPEAFF. The CDR3 DNA is TGCGCCAGCAGCTATTCCGTAGTTGACCCAGAAGCTTTCTTT.

The rearrangement uses TRBV7-8 and TRBJ2-7; D unclear. The CDR3 extends over 15 amino acids. Deletions cut 4 bases from V and 3 bases from J, with 16 bases between. The V gene's germline CDR1 is SGHVS and CDR2 FQNEAQ. CDR3 region: CASSSHSDLGYEQYF. The CDR3 DNA reads TGTGCCAGCAGCTCCCATTCCGACTTGGGCTACGAGCAGTACTTC.

This clone was counted a few times. The chain uses TRBV29-1 and TRBJ1-2; D is unresolved. The CDR3 spans 15 residues. Germline V CDR1 and CDR2: SQVTM, ANQGSEA. The V end was cut by 1 base, the J end by 4 bases, with 16 bases between. The CDR3 loop reads CSVEGPKGYLYGYTF. The DNA of the CDR3 is TGCAGCGTTGAAGGCCCGAAAGGGTACCTCTATGGCTACACCTTC.

The chain carries TRBV29-1 and TRBJ1-2, with D possibly being TRBD1 (5 bases). V lost 0 bases and J 0 bases, leaving 17 bases between the germline ends. CDR3 length: 17 residues. Germline assignment: CDR1 SQVTM and CDR2 ANQGSEA. The CDR3 region is CSVEDFSRDGTNYGYTF. The CDR3 DNA sequence: TGCAGCGTTGAAGATTTTTCACGGGACGGCACTAACTATGGCTACACCTTC.

This clone was seen only a few times. The chain joins TRBV7-9 to TRBJ2-6; D gene uncertain. V was pared by 8 bases and J by 5 bases, with 4 bases between. This CDR3 region has 11 residues. Germline loops: CDR1 SEHNR, CDR2 FQNEAQ (reference sequence). CDR3 sequence: CASDWANVLTF. CDR3 nucleotides: TGTGCCAGCGATTGGGCCAACGTCCTGACTTTC.

The V and J genes are TRBV7-9 and TRBJ2-2, with TRBD1 identical over 7 bases. Germline V gene sequence: CDR1 SEHNR, CDR2 FQNEAQ (reference sequence). The CDR3 length is 16 residues. The J segment lost 4 bases and the V segment lost 6 bases, leaving 11 bases of the junction unmatched. CDR3: CASSSTGTDGTGELFF. In nucleotides, the CDR3 is TGTGCCAGCAGTTCAACCGGGACAGATGGCACCGGGGAGCTGTTTTTT.

This clone was counted only a few times. This chain connects TRBV5-1 to TRBJ1-2, with D unresolved. CDR1 and CDR2 (germline): SGHRS, YFSETQ. V was trimmed by 2 bases and J by 5 bases, leaving 4 bases between them. The CDR3 consists of 11 residues. CDR3 sequence reads: CASSFGYGYTF. The CDR3, as DNA: TGCGCCAGCAGCTTCGGTTATGGCTACACCTTC.

CDR3 sequence: CASSFGTGWEQYF. Here the CDR3 DNA reads TGTGCCAGCAGTTTCGGGACAGGATGGGAGCAGTACTTC. The rearrangement links TRBV27 to TRBJ2-7; the match to TRBD1 covers 8 bases. CDR3 length: 13 residues. Germline V gene sequence: CDR1 MNHEY, CDR2 SMNVEV (reference sequence). V dropped 3 bases and J dropped 7; count of bases not matched to a gene: 5.